This TCR beta chain derives from a study of regulatory T cells in long-lasting Graves disease. This clonotype has more than one count but fewer than ten. Regarding time point: newly diagnosed GD, antithyroid drugs for less than 3 months. PBMC RNA was the source of the TCR library. Guidelines of the American Thyroid Association were used to diagnose Graves' disease. Library construction for TCR beta used iRepertoire HTBI primers and Arm-PCR of CDR3 regions. TCRdb re-called the multiplex PCR reads with MiXCR, one entry per CDR3 protein. The sample has 500,000 to 700,000 distinct CDR3 sequences; approximately 15% are singletons. Another study also made use of these data, one on T cells in Graves' hyperthyroidism and ophthalmopathy.

The receptor was isolated from a woman aged 25 to 45 with Graves disease. The sample in question was peripheral blood mononuclear cells (PBMCs), obtained at new diagnosis, from a patient treated with antithyroid drugs.

The CDR3 DNA is TGCGCCAGCAGCTTGACGGGACAGGGAGGCACAGATACGCAGTATTTT. This gives the protein CASSLTGQGGTDTQYF. V gene TRBV5-1 combines with J gene TRBJ2-3; 9 nucleotides match TRBD1. V lost 1 base, J lost 1 base, and 4 bases stayed unmatched. There are 16 residues in the CDR3. Germline V CDR1 and CDR2: SGHRS, YFSETQ. Together with reference TRBV5-1 and TRBJ2-3, the CDR3 gives the full variable domain: KAGVTQTPRYLIKTRGQQVTLSCSPISGHRSVSWYQQTPGQGLQFLFEYFSETQRNKGNFPGRFSGRQFSNSRSEMNVSTLELGDSALYLCASSLTGQGGTDTQYFGPGTRLTVL.